The clone carrying this T cell receptor (beta chain) came up many times. Its antigen remains unidentified. Template-switch 5'RACE cDNA synthesis added a 10-nucleotide unique molecular identifier. TCRdb re-analysed the 5' RACE reads in MiXCR, keeping a single row per CDR3 protein. The table shows 75,000 to 95,000 distinct CDR3 sequences, with 15% to 20% occurring only once. This entry comes from a study of neurological immune-mediated disorders. A total of 2 million PBMCs stored at -80 degrees C provided the unsorted libraries. The germline V and J ends were trimmed by 5 bases and 2 bases, with 10 bases remaining between them. Germline CDR1 SGHRS, CDR2 YFSETQ. The CDR3 has 13 residues. Study-wide results and limits: Sharing of CDR3 amino acid sequences among expanded clones across subjects was absent, suggesting private repertoires in all groups.

This TCR was recovered from a woman aged 40 to 50 in good health. Sequences were obtained from PBMCs. V usage is TRBV5-1 and J usage is TRBJ1-2; D gene uncertain. The CDR3: CASRQDGNYGYTF. The CDR3, as DNA: TGCGCCAGCAGGCAGGACGGAAACTATGGCTACACCTTC.